These 13 T cell receptor beta chains were all obtained from the same sample, sequenced in a study of blood T cell repertoires in COVID-19. Assay: immunoSEQ multiplex PCR; the TCRdb copy retains only in-frame clones and omits some. Here the sample spans 110,000 or so clones, over 70% being singletons. Material: peripheral blood. These receptor sequences come from a man in his fifties or sixties with acute or convalescent COVID-19.

This rearrangement joins TRBV30 to TRBJ2-3, with 15 bases identical to TRBD2. V trimming: 2 bases; J trimming: 2 bases; junction bases outside the gene matches: 2. The CDR3 extends over 16 amino acids. The V gene's germline CDR1 is GTSNPN and CDR2 SVGIG (reference sequence). CDR3 bases: TGTGCCTGGAGTTGGACTAGCGGGGGGGTCACAGATACGCAGTATTTT. Translated, it gives CAWSWTSGGVTDTQYF.

The V and J genes are TRBV3-1 (or the pseudogene TRBV3-2) and TRBJ1-5; D is unclear. The germline CDR1 and CDR2 sequences are LGHDT and YNNKEL (reference sequence). Deletions cut 3 bases from V and 3 bases from J, with 12 bases between. The CDR3 is made up of 15 amino acids. As DNA, the CDR3 is TGTGCCAGCAGCCAGGGTCGAGGGTTCAATCAGCCCCAGCATTTT. Amino acid sequence: CASSQGRGFNQPQHF.

The chain carries TRBV6-4 and TRBJ1-1, with 9 bases matching TRBD1. The CDR3 is 17 residues long. V lost 2 bases, J lost 6 bases, and 13 bases stayed unmatched. Germline V gene data show CDR1 as MRHNA and CDR2 as SNTAGT. The DNA of the CDR3 is TGTGCCAGCAGTGACACCAGGGGACAGGGAAAGATGGCTGAAGCTTTCTTT. The encoded protein is CASSDTRGQGKMAEAFF.

V gene TRBV9 combines with J gene TRBJ2-3, with D possibly being TRBD2 (6 bases). The CDR3 runs to 17 residues. The V end lost 0 bases, the J end lost 0 bases, and 14 bases lay between the germline ends. Germline values: CDR1 SGDLS, CDR2 YYNGEE. The CDR3 spells CASSVGDGGVSTDTQYF. CDR3 bases: TGTGCCAGCAGCGTAGGAGACGGGGGAGTTAGCACAGATACGCAGTATTTT.

The chain carries TRBV5-4 and TRBJ2-1; D is perhaps TRBD1 (6 bases). The CDR3 consists of 14 residues. The germline gives CDR1 SGHNT, CDR2 YYREEE (reference sequence). For the CDR3, the DNA is TGTGCTTCCCGCGATGGGGGCCGGTTCGGTGAGCAGTTCTTC. It yields the protein CASRDGGRFGEQFF.

The rearrangement uses TRBV4-2 and TRBJ2-3, with a weak D call TRBD2 (6 bases). Trimming removed 0 bases at V and 6 bases at J, with 7 bases between. From germline, CDR1 is LGHNA and CDR2 YNFKEQ. CDR3 length: 13 residues. The CDR3 DNA reads as TGTGCCAGCAGCCAAGATCGGGGGGATACGCAGTATTTT. This codes for CASSQDRGDTQYF.

This chain connects TRBV3-1 (or the pseudogene TRBV3-2) to TRBJ2-1; maybe TRBD2 (6 bases). The CDR3 totals 14 residues. V gave up 1 base and J gave up 14 bases, with 18 bases separating them. Germline V gene sequence: CDR1 LGHDT, CDR2 YNNKEL (reference sequence). The CDR3: CASSQGRGGSGEFF. Written as DNA, the CDR3 is TGTGCCAGCAGCCAAGGGCGGGGAGGCAGCGGAGAGTTCTTC.

V and J are TRBV24-1 and TRBJ2-1, with 8 bases lining up with TRBD1. The CDR3 spans 15 residues. V lost 3 bases, J lost 8 bases, and 8 bases stayed unmatched. Per the germline V gene, CDR1 is KGHDR and CDR2 is SFDVKD. The CDR3 region has the DNA TGTGCCACCAGTGATAACCGGGACAGGAGTGATGAGCAGTTCTTC. Its protein product is CATSDNRDRSDEQFF.

The gene calls are TRBV19 and TRBJ1-2; 7 bases map to TRBD1. J gave up 2 bases and V 10 bases, and 4 bases lay outside the gene matches. The CDR3 runs to 12 residues. Germline CDR1 LNHDA, CDR2 SQIVND (reference sequence). The CDR3 loop reads CATEGQNYGYTF. The CDR3 DNA reads as TGTGCCACCGAGGGACAGAACTATGGCTACACCTTC.

To note about this clone: The same CDR3 arises from other DNA sequences in this sample as well. V usage is TRBV5-1 and J usage is TRBJ1-2; TRBD1 agrees at 8 bases. The germline V gene encodes CDR1 SGHRS and CDR2 YFSETQ. This CDR3 is 15 amino acids long. V trimming: 0 bases; J trimming: 2 bases; junction bases outside the gene matches: 3. CDR3 sequence: CASSLGQGANYGYTF. CDR3 sequence (DNA): TGCGCCAGCAGCTTGGGGCAGGGGGCAAACTATGGCTACACCTTC.

V gene TRBV2 combines with J gene TRBJ2-5, with 12 bases that match TRBD2. The junction had 5 bases not matched to a gene; V was cut back by 6 bases and J by 3 bases. The length of the CDR3 is 15 residues. The germline V gene has CDR1 SNHLY and CDR2 FYNNEI. CDR3 coding DNA: TGTGCCAGCAGGAGACTAGCGGGGGCAAAAGAGACCCAGTACTTC. Translation: CASRRLAGAKETQYF.

Points on this clone: This sample also contains other DNA sequences that code for the same CDR3. The chain recombines TRBV10-3 with TRBJ1-4; 8 bases align to TRBD1. V gave up 5 bases and J gave up 5 bases; unmatched junction bases: 7. Germline V gene lookup returns CDR1 ENHRY and CDR2 SYGVKD. CDR3 size: 15 residues. The CDR3 here is CAISSGTGLNEKLFF. For the CDR3, the DNA is TGTGCCATCAGTAGTGGGACAGGCTTGAATGAAAAACTGTTTTTT.

V and J are TRBV11-2 and TRBJ2-7; D might be TRBD2 (5 bases). Germline V gene data show CDR1 as SGHAT and CDR2 as FQNNGV. The CDR3 has 12 residues. V lost 8 bases, J lost 0 bases, and 8 bases lay in between. As DNA, the CDR3 is TGTGCCAGCGGCGGGTCCTCCTACGAGCAGTACTTC. Its translation: CASGGSSYEQYF. Based on the CDR3 plus reference TRBV11-2 and TRBJ2-7, the full variable domain is EAGVAQSPRYKIIEKRQSVAFWCNPISGHATLYWYQQILGQGPKLLIQFQNNGVVDDSQLPKDRFSAERLKGVDSTLKIQPAKLEDSAVYLCASGGSSYEQYFGPGTRLTVT.